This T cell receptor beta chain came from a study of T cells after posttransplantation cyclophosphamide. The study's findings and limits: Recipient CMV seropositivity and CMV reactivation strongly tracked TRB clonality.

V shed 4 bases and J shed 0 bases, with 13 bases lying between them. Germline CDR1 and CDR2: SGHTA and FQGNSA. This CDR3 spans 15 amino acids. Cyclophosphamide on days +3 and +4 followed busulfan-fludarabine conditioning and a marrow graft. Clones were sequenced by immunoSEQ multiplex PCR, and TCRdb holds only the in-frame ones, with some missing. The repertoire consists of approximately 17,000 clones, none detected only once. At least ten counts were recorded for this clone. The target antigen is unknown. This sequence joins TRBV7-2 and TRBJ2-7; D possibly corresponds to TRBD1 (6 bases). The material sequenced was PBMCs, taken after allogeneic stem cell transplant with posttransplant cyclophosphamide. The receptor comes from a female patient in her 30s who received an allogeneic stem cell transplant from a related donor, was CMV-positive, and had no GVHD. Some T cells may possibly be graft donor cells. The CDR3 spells CASSSRGHASYEQYF. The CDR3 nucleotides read TGTGCCAGCAGCTCCCGGGGACACGCCTCCTACGAGCAGTACTTC. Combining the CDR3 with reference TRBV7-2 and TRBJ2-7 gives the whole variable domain GAGVSQSPSNKVTEKGKDVELRCDPISGHTALYWYRQSLGQGLEFLIYFQGNSAPDKSGLPSDRFSAERTGGSVSTLTIQRTQQEDSAVYLCASSSRGHASYEQYFGPGTRLTVT.